Described below is a single TCR beta chain sequence and its context. The data belong to a study of blood T cell repertoires in COVID-19. Study information: COVID-19 samples collected from the United States, Italy and Spain covered acute and convalescent phases.

This CDR3 has 17 amino acids. V was pared by 5 bases and J by 2 bases, with 10 bases of the junction left unmatched. Looked up from germline, CDR1 is KGHDR and CDR2 is SFDVKD. Per the study methods: Amplified reference gene primers provided the basis for estimating nucleated cell counts. Measured with immunoSEQ multiplex PCR; TCRdb has only the in-frame clones, and not every one. V, J and clone size are those of that table, while D and trimming were read from the DNA. The repertoire holds more than 95,000 clones, with around 80% as singletons. This sequence originates from a woman of 80 years or more with acute or convalescent COVID-19. This rearrangement joins TRBV24-1 to TRBJ2-3; 9 bases match TRBD2. The sequenced sample consisted of peripheral blood. DNA of the CDR3: TGTGCCACCAGTGTCCGAGGAGCGGGGGGAACCACAGATACGCAGTATTTT. It is translated as CATSVRGAGGTTDTQYF.